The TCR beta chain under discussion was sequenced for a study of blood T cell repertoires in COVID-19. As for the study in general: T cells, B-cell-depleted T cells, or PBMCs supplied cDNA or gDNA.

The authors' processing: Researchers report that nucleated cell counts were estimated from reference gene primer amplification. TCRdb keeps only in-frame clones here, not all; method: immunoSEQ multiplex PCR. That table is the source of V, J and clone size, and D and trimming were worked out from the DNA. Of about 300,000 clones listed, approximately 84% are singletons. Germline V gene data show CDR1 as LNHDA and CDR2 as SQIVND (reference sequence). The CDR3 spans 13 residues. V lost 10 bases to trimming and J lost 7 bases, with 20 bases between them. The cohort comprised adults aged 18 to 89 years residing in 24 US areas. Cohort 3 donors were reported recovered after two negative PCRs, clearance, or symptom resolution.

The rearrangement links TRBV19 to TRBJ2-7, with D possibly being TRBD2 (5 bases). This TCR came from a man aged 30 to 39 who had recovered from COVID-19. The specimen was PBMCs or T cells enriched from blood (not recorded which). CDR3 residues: CATQDPEVWEQYF. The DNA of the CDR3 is TGTGCCACCCAAGACCCGGAGGTTTGGGAGCAGTACTTC.